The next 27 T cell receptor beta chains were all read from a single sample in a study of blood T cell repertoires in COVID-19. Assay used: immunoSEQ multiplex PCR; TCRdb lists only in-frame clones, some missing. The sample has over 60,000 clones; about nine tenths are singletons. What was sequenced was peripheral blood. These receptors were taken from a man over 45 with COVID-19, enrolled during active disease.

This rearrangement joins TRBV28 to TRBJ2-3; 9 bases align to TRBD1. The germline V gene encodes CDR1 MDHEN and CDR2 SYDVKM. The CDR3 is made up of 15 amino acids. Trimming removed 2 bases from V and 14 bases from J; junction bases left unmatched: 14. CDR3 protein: CASSLQGQGTYKGYF. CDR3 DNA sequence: TGTGCCAGCAGTTTACAGGGACAGGGTACCTACAAGGGGTATTTT.

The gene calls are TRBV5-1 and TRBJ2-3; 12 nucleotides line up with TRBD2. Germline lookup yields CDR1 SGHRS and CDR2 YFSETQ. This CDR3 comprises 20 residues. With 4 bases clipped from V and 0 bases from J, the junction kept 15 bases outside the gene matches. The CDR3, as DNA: TGCGCCAGCAGCCTGGGACTAGCGGGTGCCCGATTCTCTAGCACAGATACGCAGTATTTT. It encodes CASSLGLAGARFSSTDTQYF.

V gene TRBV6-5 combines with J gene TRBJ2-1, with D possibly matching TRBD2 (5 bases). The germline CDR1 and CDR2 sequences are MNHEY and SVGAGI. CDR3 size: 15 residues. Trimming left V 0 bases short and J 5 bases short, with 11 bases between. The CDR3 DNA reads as TGTGCCAGCAGTTACTCGCCGGGAACAAACAATGAGCAGTTCTTC. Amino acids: CASSYSPGTNNEQFF.

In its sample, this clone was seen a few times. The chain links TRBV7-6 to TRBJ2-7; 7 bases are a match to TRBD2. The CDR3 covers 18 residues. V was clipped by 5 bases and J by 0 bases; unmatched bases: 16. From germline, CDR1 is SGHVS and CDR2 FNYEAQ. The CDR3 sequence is CASSPTVQEGTISYEQYF. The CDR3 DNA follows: TGTGCCAGCAGCCCAACCGTCCAAGAAGGGACTATCTCCTACGAGCAGTACTTC.

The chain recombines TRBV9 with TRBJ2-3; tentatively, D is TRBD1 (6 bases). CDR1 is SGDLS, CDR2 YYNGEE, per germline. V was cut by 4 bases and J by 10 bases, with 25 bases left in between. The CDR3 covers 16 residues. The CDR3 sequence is CASSPQRDTLLWAQYF. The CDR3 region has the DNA TGTGCCAGCAGCCCTCAACGGGACACCCTTTTGTGGGCGCAGTATTTT. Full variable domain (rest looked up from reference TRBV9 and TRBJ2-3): DSGVTQTPKHLITATGQRVTLRCSPRSGDLSVYWYQQSLDQGLQFLIQYYNGEERAKGNILERFSAQQFPDLHSELNLSSLELGDSALYFCASSPQRDTLLWAQYFGPGTRLTVL.

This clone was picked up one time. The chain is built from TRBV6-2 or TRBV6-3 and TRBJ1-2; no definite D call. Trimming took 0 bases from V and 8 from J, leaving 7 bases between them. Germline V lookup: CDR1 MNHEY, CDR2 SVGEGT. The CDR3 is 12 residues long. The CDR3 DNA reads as TGTGCCAGCAGTTACTCGGAGGGCGGCTACACCTTC. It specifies CASSYSEGGYTF.

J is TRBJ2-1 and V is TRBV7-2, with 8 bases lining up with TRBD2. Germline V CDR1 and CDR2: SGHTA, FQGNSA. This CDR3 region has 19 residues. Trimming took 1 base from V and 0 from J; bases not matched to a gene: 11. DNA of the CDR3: TGTGCCAGCAGCTTAGGTCCTACTAGCGGAGGGTCCTCCTACAATGAGCAGTTCTTC. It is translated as CASSLGPTSGGSSYNEQFF.

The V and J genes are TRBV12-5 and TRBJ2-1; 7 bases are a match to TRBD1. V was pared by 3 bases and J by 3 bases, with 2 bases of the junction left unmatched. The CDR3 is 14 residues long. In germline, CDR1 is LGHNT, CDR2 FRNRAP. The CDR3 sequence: CASGFPGGYNEQFF. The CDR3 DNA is TGTGCTAGTGGTTTCCCAGGGGGCTACAATGAGCAGTTCTTC.

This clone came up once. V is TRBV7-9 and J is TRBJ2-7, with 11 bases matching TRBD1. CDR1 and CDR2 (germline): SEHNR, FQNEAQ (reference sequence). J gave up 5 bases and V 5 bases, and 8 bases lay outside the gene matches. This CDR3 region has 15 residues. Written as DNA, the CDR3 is TGTGCCAGCAGCACGGACAGGGGGCGTCACCACGAGCAGTACTTC. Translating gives CASSTDRGRHHEQYF.

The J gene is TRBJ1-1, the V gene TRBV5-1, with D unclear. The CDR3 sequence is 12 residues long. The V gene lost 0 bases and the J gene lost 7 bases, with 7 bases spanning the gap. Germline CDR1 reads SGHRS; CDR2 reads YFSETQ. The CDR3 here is CASSLGGLEAFF. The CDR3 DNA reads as TGCGCCAGCAGCTTGGGCGGACTTGAAGCTTTCTTT. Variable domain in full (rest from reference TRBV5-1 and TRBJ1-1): KAGVTQTPRYLIKTRGQQVTLSCSPISGHRSVSWYQQTPGQGLQFLFEYFSETQRNKGNFPGRFSGRQFSNSRSEMNVSTLELGDSALYLCASSLGGLEAFFGQGTRLTVV.

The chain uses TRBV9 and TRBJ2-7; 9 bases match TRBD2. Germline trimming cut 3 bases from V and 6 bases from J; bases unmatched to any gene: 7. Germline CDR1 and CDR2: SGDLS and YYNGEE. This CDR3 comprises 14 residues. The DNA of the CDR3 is TGTGCCAGCAGCGCGGGGACTAGCTCGATCGAGCAGTACTTC. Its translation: CASSAGTSSIEQYF.

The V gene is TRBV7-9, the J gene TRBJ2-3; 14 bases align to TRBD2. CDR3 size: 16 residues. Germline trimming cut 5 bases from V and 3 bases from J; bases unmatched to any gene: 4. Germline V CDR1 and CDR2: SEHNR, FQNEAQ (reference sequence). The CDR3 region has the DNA TGTGCCAGCAGCCCGGGACTAGCGGGAGAGACAGATACGCAGTATTTT. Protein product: CASSPGLAGETDTQYF.

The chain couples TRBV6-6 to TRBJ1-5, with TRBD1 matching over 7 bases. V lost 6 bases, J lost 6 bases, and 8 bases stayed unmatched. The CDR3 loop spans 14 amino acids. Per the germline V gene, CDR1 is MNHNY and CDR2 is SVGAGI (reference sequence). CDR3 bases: TGTGCCAGCAGACCCGGACAGGCGGCTCAGCCCCAGCATTTT. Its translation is CASRPGQAAQPQHF.

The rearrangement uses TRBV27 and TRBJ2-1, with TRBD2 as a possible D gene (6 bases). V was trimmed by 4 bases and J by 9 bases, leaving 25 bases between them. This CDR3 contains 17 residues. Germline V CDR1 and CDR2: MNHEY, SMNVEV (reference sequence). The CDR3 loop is CASSSPPHSGPGGEQFF. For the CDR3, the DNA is TGTGCCAGCAGTTCCCCCCCCCACAGCGGGCCCGGGGGTGAGCAGTTCTTC.

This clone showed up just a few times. CDR3 sequence (DNA): TGTGCCACCAGCAGAGAGTCTAGCGGGAGGGCCTTCCGAGAGCAGTTCTTC. Translating gives CATSRESSGRAFREQFF. The rearrangement uses TRBV15 and TRBJ2-1; 12 bases match TRBD2. Germline values: CDR1 LNHNV, CDR2 YYDKDF (reference sequence). Trimming removed 0 bases from V and 10 bases from J; junction bases left unmatched: 10. The CDR3 spans 17 residues.

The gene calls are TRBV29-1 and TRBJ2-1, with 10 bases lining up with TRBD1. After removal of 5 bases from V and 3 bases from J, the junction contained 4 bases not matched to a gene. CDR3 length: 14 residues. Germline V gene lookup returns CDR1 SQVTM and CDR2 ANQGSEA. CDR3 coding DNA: TGCAGCGTTCGGCGGGACAGGGGCTACAATGAGCAGTTCTTC. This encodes CSVRRDRGYNEQFF.

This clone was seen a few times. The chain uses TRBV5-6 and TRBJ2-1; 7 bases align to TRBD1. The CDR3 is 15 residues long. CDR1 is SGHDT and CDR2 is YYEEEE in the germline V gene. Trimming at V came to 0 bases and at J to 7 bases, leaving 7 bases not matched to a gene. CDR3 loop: CASSLGTGQVNEQFF. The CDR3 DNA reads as TGTGCCAGCAGCTTGGGGACAGGACAAGTTAATGAGCAGTTCTTC.

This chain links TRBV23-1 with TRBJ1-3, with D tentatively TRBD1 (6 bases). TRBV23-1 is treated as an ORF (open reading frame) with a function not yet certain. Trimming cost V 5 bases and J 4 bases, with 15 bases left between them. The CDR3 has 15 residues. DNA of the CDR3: TGCGCCAGCAGTGGACAGTCCCGCTCAGGAAACACCATATATTTT. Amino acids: CASSGQSRSGNTIYF.

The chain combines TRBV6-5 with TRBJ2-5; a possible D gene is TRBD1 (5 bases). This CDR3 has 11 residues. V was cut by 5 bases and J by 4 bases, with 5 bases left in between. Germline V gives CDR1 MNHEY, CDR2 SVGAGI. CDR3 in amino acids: CASSQGETQYF. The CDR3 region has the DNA TGTGCCAGCAGTCAGGGAGAGACCCAGTACTTC.

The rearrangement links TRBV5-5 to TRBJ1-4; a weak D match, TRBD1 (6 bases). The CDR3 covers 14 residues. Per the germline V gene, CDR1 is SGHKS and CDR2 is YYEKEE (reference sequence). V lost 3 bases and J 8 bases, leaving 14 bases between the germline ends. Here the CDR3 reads CASSSRQVGEKLFF. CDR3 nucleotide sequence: TGTGCCAGCAGCTCCCGACAGGTTGGGGAAAAACTGTTTTTT.

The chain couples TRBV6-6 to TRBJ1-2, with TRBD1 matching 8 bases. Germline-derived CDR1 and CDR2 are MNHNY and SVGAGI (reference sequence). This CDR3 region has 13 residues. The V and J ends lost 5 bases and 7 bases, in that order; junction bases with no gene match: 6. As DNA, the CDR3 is TGTGCCAGCAGTACCGGACAGGGCGCTGGCTACACCTTC. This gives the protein CASSTGQGAGYTF.

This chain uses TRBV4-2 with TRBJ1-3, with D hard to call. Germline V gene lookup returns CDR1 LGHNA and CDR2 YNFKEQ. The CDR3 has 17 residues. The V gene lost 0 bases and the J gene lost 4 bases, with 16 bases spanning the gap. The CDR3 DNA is TGTGCCAGCAGCCAAGAGTTTCGAGGGAGAGCCGGAAACACCATATATTTT. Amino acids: CASSQEFRGRAGNTIYF.

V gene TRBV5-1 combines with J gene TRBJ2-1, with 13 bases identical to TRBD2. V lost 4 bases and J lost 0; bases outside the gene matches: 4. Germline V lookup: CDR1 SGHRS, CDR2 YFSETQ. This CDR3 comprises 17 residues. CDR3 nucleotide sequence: TGCGCCAGCAGCCCGGGACTAGCGGGGAGCTCCTACAATGAGCAGTTCTTC. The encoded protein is CASSPGLAGSSYNEQFF.

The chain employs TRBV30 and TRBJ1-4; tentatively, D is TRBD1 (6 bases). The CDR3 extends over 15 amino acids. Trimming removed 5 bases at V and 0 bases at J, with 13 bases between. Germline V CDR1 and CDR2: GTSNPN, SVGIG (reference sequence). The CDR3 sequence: CAWGGQFATNEKLFF. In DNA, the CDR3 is TGTGCCTGGGGGGGGCAGTTTGCAACTAATGAAAAACTGTTTTTT.

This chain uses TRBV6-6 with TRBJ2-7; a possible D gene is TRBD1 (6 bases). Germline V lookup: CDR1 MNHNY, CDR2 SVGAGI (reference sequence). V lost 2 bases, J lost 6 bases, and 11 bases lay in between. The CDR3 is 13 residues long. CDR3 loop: CASSYTRGSEQYF. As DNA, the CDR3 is TGTGCCAGCAGTTACACGAGGGGGTCCGAGCAGTACTTC.

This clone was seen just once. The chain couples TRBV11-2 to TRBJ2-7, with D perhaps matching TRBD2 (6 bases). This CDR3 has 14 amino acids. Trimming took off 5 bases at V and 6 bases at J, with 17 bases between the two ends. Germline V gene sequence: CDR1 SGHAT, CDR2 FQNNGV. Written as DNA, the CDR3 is TGTGCCAGCAGCCCAGTTGCGGGGACGATCGAGCAGTACTTC. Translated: CASSPVAGTIEQYF.

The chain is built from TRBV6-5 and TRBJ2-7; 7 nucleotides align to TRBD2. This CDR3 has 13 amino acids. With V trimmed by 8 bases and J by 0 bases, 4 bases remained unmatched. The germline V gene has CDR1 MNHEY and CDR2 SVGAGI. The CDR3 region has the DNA TGTGCCAGCTGCCGGGACTACTCCTACGAGCAGTACTTC. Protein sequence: CASCRDYSYEQYF.